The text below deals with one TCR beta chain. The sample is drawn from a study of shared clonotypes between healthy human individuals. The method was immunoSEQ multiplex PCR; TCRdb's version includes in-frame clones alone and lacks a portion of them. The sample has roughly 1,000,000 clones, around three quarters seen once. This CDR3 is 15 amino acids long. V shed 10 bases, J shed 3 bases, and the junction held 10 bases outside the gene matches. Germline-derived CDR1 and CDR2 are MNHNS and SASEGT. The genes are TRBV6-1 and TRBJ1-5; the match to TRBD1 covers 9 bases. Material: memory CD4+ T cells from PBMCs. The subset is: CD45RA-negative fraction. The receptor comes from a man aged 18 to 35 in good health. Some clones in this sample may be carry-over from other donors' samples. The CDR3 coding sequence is TGTGCCATCCATGCGGGACAGGGCTACAATCAGCCCCAGCATTTT. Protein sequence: CAIHAGQGYNQPQHF.